Detailed here is one T cell receptor beta chain. This CDR3 is built from 13 residues. Germline V CDR1 and CDR2: LGHDT, YNNKEL (reference sequence). Trimming pared 4 bases from V and 3 bases from J, leaving 10 bases between. The data stem from a study of blood T cell repertoires in COVID-19. Study summary: The United States, Italy and Spain supplied acute and convalescent COVID-19 samples. PBMCs, B-cell-depleted T cells, or T cells were the source of the cDNA or gDNA that made up the material.

As originally analysed: Estimation of nucleated cell counts was performed using reference gene primer amplification. Measured with immunoSEQ multiplex PCR; TCRdb has only the in-frame clones, and not every one. The V and J calls and clone size are taken from that table; D and trimming were inferred from the DNA. Of 70,000 to 90,000 clones listed, 84% are singletons. The J gene is TRBJ2-7, the V gene TRBV3-1 (or the pseudogene TRBV3-2); unclear D gene. The sample was peripheral blood. The TCR originated in a human donor in a cohort sampled during active COVID-19. This CDR3 reads CASSPSFLYEQYF. In nucleotides, the CDR3 is TGTGCCAGCAGCCCCTCCTTCCTCTACGAGCAGTACTTC.